These 14 T cell receptor beta chains were all obtained from the same sample, sequenced in a study of PD-1 blockade in classical Hodgkin lymphoma. Some clones are missing from TCRdb's copy, which holds only in-frame ones; the method was immunoSEQ multiplex PCR. The top ten clones hold 15% to 20% of a sample with 75,000 to 100,000 clones, 75% to 85% of them seen once. Each patient's relapse followed autologous stem cell transplantation, and brentuximab vedotin exposure varied. The input for sequencing was peripheral blood mononuclear cells (PBMCs), taken before the second cycle of nivolumab. The receptor set was obtained from a human donor with classical Hodgkin lymphoma.

This clone came up once. This rearrangement joins TRBV7-9 to TRBJ2-4; D gene uncertain. The CDR3 loop spans 14 amino acids. The V end lost 3 bases, the J end lost 4 bases, and 10 bases lay between the germline ends. Per the germline V gene, CDR1 is SEHNR and CDR2 is FQNEAQ (reference sequence). The CDR3 sequence: CASSLMGNKNIQYF. The CDR3 nucleotides read TGTGCCAGCAGCTTGATGGGGAATAAAAACATTCAGTACTTC.

This chain connects TRBV5-1 to TRBJ2-7; 8 nucleotides align to TRBD2. The CDR3 runs 17 residues. Germline CDR1 is SGHRS and CDR2 is YFSETQ. The junction had 17 bases not matched to a gene; V was cut back by 3 bases and J by 6 bases. CDR3 residues: CASSYSPREGKESEQYF. Here the CDR3 DNA reads TGCGCCAGCAGCTATTCTCCCCGGGAGGGGAAAGAGTCCGAGCAGTACTTC.

The rearrangement joins TRBV2 to TRBJ1-1; 9 bases match TRBD1. This CDR3 is built from 15 residues. CDR1 is SNHLY and CDR2 is FYNNEI in the germline V gene. J gave up 5 bases and V 6 bases, and 10 bases lay outside the gene matches. CDR3: CASRQTGGTRTEAFF. Here the CDR3 DNA reads TGTGCCAGCAGACAAACAGGGGGCACAAGGACTGAAGCTTTCTTT.

The rearrangement joins TRBV7-9 to TRBJ1-1; perhaps TRBD1 as D (5 bases). The CDR3 sequence is 15 residues long. Trimming stripped 6 bases from V and 4 bases from J, with 18 bases between. Germline V lookup: CDR1 SEHNR, CDR2 FQNEAQ (reference sequence). The CDR3 bases are TGTGCCAGCAGGCCCCCCTTCAGGGTTGGCACTGAAGCTTTCTTT. Its protein is CASRPPFRVGTEAFF.

The chain carries TRBV5-8 and TRBJ2-3, with 14 bases that match TRBD2. The CDR3 is made up of 17 amino acids. J was trimmed by 1 base and V by 4 bases; bases with no gene match: 5. CDR1 is SGHTS and CDR2 is YDEGEE in the germline V gene. CDR3 amino acids: CASSAGTSGSGTDTQYF. CDR3 in DNA: TGTGCCAGCAGCGCCGGGACTAGCGGGAGTGGCACAGATACGCAGTATTTT.

This sequence joins TRBV5-1 and TRBJ1-1, with 10 bases lining up with TRBD1. V was pared by 4 bases and J by 2 bases, with 8 bases of the junction left unmatched. Looked up from germline, CDR1 is SGHRS and CDR2 is YFSETQ. The length of the CDR3 is 16 residues. DNA of the CDR3: TGCGCCAGCAGCGTGGGACAGGGGTCGGGAAACACTGAAGCTTTCTTT. As protein: CASSVGQGSGNTEAFF.

A remark on this clone: One end of the junction is discordant with germline, which a read error may explain. This rearrangement joins TRBV4-2 to TRBJ1-5, with 7 bases matching TRBD1. Germline CDR1 and CDR2: LGHNA and YNFKEQ. The CDR3 covers 13 residues. DNA for the CDR3: TGTGCCAGCAGCCAAGATACAGGACAGGTCCCTTCGTTT. Protein product: CASSQDTGQVPSF.

This clone was seen only once. The chain has TRBV12-5 and TRBJ1-5, with a possible D match to TRBD1 (6 bases). The CDR3 contains 18 residues. The V and J ends lost 4 bases and 0 bases respectively, with 19 bases between them. CDR1 is LGHNT and CDR2 is FRNRAP in the germline V gene. As DNA, the CDR3 is TGTGCTAGTGGTTCTTATCGAGCAGGGGTTTATAGCAATCAGCCCCAGCATTTT. It translates to CASGSYRAGVYSNQPQHF.

A single count supports this clone. V usage is TRBV4-3 and J usage is TRBJ2-3; TRBD2 matches 14 bases. J was trimmed by 4 bases and V by 4 bases; bases with no gene match: 10. CDR1 is LGHNA and CDR2 is YSLEER in the germline V gene. The CDR3 runs 18 residues. Here the CDR3 reads CASSRGQGTSGSADTQYF. The DNA of the CDR3 is TGCGCCAGCAGCCGGGGCCAGGGGACTAGCGGGAGTGCAGATACGCAGTATTTT.

This rearrangement joins TRBV19 to TRBJ1-5; 9 nucleotides align to TRBD1. The ends lost 3 bases at V and 4 bases at J; junction bases unmatched: 7. CDR1 and CDR2 (germline): LNHDA, SQIVND (reference sequence). The CDR3 loop spans 16 amino acids. The CDR3 is CASSIGGQGTNQPQHF. Here the CDR3 DNA reads TGTGCCAGTAGTATCGGAGGACAGGGGACAAATCAGCCCCAGCATTTT.

In this sample, this clone turned up a few times. The chain joins TRBV7-2 to TRBJ2-7, with TRBD1 matching 8 bases. Germline V gene data show CDR1 as SGHTA and CDR2 as FQGNSA. J lost 4 bases, V lost 0 bases, and 5 bases had no gene match. The CDR3 sequence is 15 residues long. The CDR3 region is CASSLAGTGLYEQYF. The CDR3 DNA is TGTGCCAGCAGCTTAGCGGGGACAGGACTTTACGAGCAGTACTTC.

The chain carries TRBV19 and TRBJ2-3; 7 nucleotides align to TRBD2. Germline V gives CDR1 LNHDA, CDR2 SQIVND (reference sequence). The length of the CDR3 is 17 residues. With 5 bases clipped from V and 2 bases from J, the junction kept 13 bases outside the gene matches. In DNA form, the CDR3 reads TGTGCCAGTAGTCTCATGACTAGCTCCTTAGTCACAGATACGCAGTATTTT. Residues: CASSLMTSSLVTDTQYF.

The chain is built from TRBV7-2 and TRBJ2-1; D is ambiguous. The CDR3 spans 15 residues. Germline values: CDR1 SGHTA, CDR2 FQGNSA. V was shortened by 3 bases and J by 0 bases, with 9 bases between the two germline ends. In nucleotides, the CDR3 is TGTGCCAGCAGCTTGGAAGGCGTCTCCTACAATGAGCAGTTCTTC. Translating it yields CASSLEGVSYNEQFF.

The rearrangement uses TRBV4-1 and TRBJ1-1, with TRBD1 matching 8 bases. J lost 0 bases, V lost 0 bases, and 6 bases had no gene match. The germline V gene encodes CDR1 MGHRA and CDR2 YSYEKL. The CDR3 contains 17 residues. This chain's CDR3 is CASSQDPGTGMNTEAFF. DNA of the CDR3: TGCGCCAGCAGCCAAGATCCCGGGACAGGTATGAACACTGAAGCTTTCTTT.